This is a list of T cell receptor beta chains from one sample in a study of T cells in Graves' hyperthyroidism and ophthalmopathy. A single record per CDR3 protein comes from TCRdb applying MiXCR to the multiplex PCR reads. The table shows about 420,000 distinct CDR3 sequences, with roughly an eighth occurring only once. Source material: blood. The receptors stem from a woman aged 18-35 years with Graves' hyperthyroidism. Each CDR3 is given with its conserved first and last residue. D genes are given only for firm matches. The size field is filled for only some rows; it gives once, few, many or a size class.

j_gene,v_gene,abundance,d_gene,CDR3nt,CDR3aa
TRBJ1-1,TRBV2,many,.,TGTGCCAGCAGTGCAGGGTTCACTAACACTGAAGCTTTCTTT,CASSAGFTNTEAFF
TRBJ2-7,TRBV7-9,.,TRBD2,TGTGCCAGCAGCTTATCGGTAGCGGGGGAGAAGGACGAGCAGTACTTC,CASSLSVAGEKDEQYF
TRBJ2-5,TRBV27,many,.,TGTGCCAGCAGTAGACGATCTGAGGGAGAGACCCAGTACTTC,CASSRRSEGETQYF
TRBJ2-7,TRBV28,many,.,TGTGCCAGCAGTCAACCGCAAGGTTCTTACGAGCAGTACTTC,CASSQPQGSYEQYF
TRBJ1-5,TRBV6-1,few,TRBD1,TGTGCCAGCAGCGATCGGGCAGGGGGAAATCAGCCCCAGCATTTT,CASSDRAGGNQPQHF
TRBJ1-5,TRBV12-3/TRBV12-4,.,.,TGTGCCAGCAGTATAAGGAATCAGCCCCAGCATTTT,CASSIRNQPQHF
TRBJ2-1,TRBV6-1,few,.,TGTGCCAGCGGCCGGGGAACGGGGGACTACAATGAGCAGTTCTTC,CASGRGTGDYNEQFF
TRBJ2-2,TRBV11-3,many,.,TGTGCCAGCAGCTTAGAACCGGGAACCGGGGAGCTGTTTTTT,CASSLEPGTGELFF
TRBJ1-2,TRBV6-1,.,.,TGTGCCAGCAGTGGGACAACTAACTATGGCTATACCTTC,CASSGTTNYGYTF
TRBJ2-5,TRBV24-1,many,TRBD1,TGTGCCACCAGTGACCGGGACAGGGATCTCGGGGAGACCCAGTACTTC,CATSDRDRDLGETQYF
TRBJ2-1,TRBV12-3/TRBV12-4,many,TRBD1,TGTGCCAGCAGTTCCCGACAGGGAATGAATGAGCAGTTCTTC,CASSSRQGMNEQFF
TRBJ1-1,TRBV7-3,many,.,TGTGCCAGCAGCTTAGGGGGGCCTGAAGCTTTCTTT,CASSLGGPEAFF
TRBJ2-3,TRBV2,many,.,TGTGCCAGCAGTGAAGTGGCAGGGACAGATACGCAGTATTTT,CASSEVAGTDTQYF
TRBJ2-7,TRBV27,few,TRBD2,TGTGCCAGCAGTTTATACGGCGGGAGGGCCCAAAAATCCTACGAGCAGTACTTC,CASSLYGGRAQKSYEQYF
TRBJ2-1,TRBV19,.,.,TGTGCCAGTATCGGGGGAGGCTTGAACAATGAGCAGTTCTTC,CASIGGGLNNEQFF
TRBJ2-1,TRBV4-1,many,TRBD2,TGCGCCAGCAGCCAAGATCGCGCTAGCGGGAGCGATGAGCAGTTCTTC,CASSQDRASGSDEQFF
TRBJ2-3,TRBV5-1,many,TRBD2,TGCGCCAGCAGCTTTCGGGCGGGAGCCACAGATACGCAGTATTTT,CASSFRAGATDTQYF
TRBJ2-2,TRBV5-8,.,.,TGTGCCAGCAGCTCGAAACAGTGGGAAGAATACACCGGGGAGCTGTTTTTT,CASSSKQWEEYTGELFF
TRBJ2-5,TRBV9,few,TRBD1,TGTGCCAGCAGCGACCCCTGGACAGGGGGACAAGAGACCCAGTACTTC,CASSDPWTGGQETQYF
TRBJ2-1,TRBV20-1,many,TRBD2,TGCAGTGCTAAAACCTTCCGGGGGGGGCTGGACAATGAGCAGTTCTTC,CSAKTFRGGLDNEQFF
TRBJ1-2,TRBV20-1,many,.,TGCAGTGCTACAATACCGGACGGTAGCTACACCTTC,CSATIPDGSYTF
TRBJ1-1,TRBV7-6,.,.,TGTGCCAGCAGCTTAGTTTTCTCCAACACTGAAGCTTTCTTT,CASSLVFSNTEAFF
TRBJ2-1,TRBV5-6,few,.,TGTGCCAGCAGCGTCAGGGATGAGCAGTTCTTC,CASSVRDEQFF
TRBJ2-1,TRBV30,.,TRBD2,TGTGCCTGGAGCCCCACACTAGCGGGAGGTACCAATGAGCAGTTCTTC,CAWSPTLAGGTNEQFF